Each of the 28 T cell receptor beta chains below was sequenced from the same sample in a study of T cell repertoires in urothelial bladder cancer. Sequencing was performed with immunoSEQ multiplex PCR; in TCRdb, only in-frame clones are kept and a portion is missing. The table lists some 6,000 clones, about 70% of them singletons. Sequenced: tumor-infiltrating cells from bladder cancer. Receptors were obtained from a human donor with urothelial carcinoma.

V usage is TRBV18 and J usage is TRBJ2-2; D unresolved. CDR1 KGHSH and CDR2 LQKENI come from the germline V gene. The V end was cut by 6 bases, the J end by 3 bases, with 2 bases between. The CDR3 length is 11 residues. The chain's CDR3 is CASSHTGELFF. The CDR3, as DNA: TGTGCCAGCTCCCACACCGGGGAGCTGTTTTTT.

This chain connects TRBV5-4 to TRBJ2-5, with a tentative D call TRBD2 (6 bases). Trimming took off 4 bases at V and 2 bases at J, with 12 bases between the two ends. Germline loops: CDR1 SGHNT, CDR2 YYREEE (reference sequence). The length of the CDR3 is 14 residues. For the CDR3, the DNA is TGTGCCAGCAGCGCAACGGGGGAACAAGAGACCCAGTACTTC. Encoded protein: CASSATGEQETQYF.

This rearrangement joins TRBV4-2 to TRBJ1-5; TRBD1 is a possible D gene (5 bases). Trimming removed 0 bases at V and 7 bases at J, with 13 bases between. This CDR3 has 15 amino acids. Germline V gene lookup returns CDR1 LGHNA and CDR2 YNFKEQ. The CDR3 region has the DNA TGTGCCAGCAGCCAAGAGGGGGGGGGAAGACAGCCCCAGCATTTT. Translated, it gives CASSQEGGGRQPQHF.

This clone was seen only once. The chain combines TRBV2 with TRBJ2-5, with D unclear. The DNA end is a closer match to TRBJ2-7, so the J assignment may be wrong. The length of the CDR3 is 14 residues. Germline CDR1 reads SNHLY; CDR2 reads FYNNEI. The DNA for the CDR3 is TGTGCCAGCAAAAGCCTGGCGGCGTTCTACGAGCAGTACTTC. As protein: CASKSLAAFYEQYF.

CDR3 loop: CASSSTTPGDAGPTDTQYF. In DNA form, the CDR3 reads TGTGCCAGCAGCTCCACTACCCCGGGCGACGCGGGACCCACAGATACGCAGTATTTT. V gene TRBV13 combines with J gene TRBJ2-3, with D maybe TRBD2 (6 bases). CDR1 and CDR2 (germline): PRHDT, FYEKMQ (reference sequence). The CDR3 sequence is 19 residues long. Trimming took 4 bases from V and 2 from J, leaving 25 bases between them.

The rearrangement links TRBV6-6 to TRBJ2-3; TRBD1 might be the D (6 bases). This CDR3 spans 13 amino acids. The germline CDR1 and CDR2 sequences are MNHNY and SVGAGI (reference sequence). V was pared by 10 bases and J by 0 bases, with 11 bases between. The CDR3 DNA reads as TGTGCCACCTCGACAGGTAGCACAGATACGCAGTATTTT. As protein: CATSTGSTDTQYF.

This clone was observed once. V is TRBV27 and J is TRBJ1-1; 8 nucleotides match TRBD1. This CDR3 has 17 amino acids. The germline V gene encodes CDR1 MNHEY and CDR2 SMNVEV (reference sequence). Trimming took 1 base from V and 0 from J; bases not matched to a gene: 7. The CDR3 reads CASSLLSGRGLNTEAFF. As DNA, the CDR3 is TGTGCCAGCAGTTTATTGTCTGGCAGGGGGCTGAACACTGAAGCTTTCTTT.

This clone was observed once. The CDR3 loop reads CASSWTEGAKNIQYF. CDR3 in DNA: TGTGCCAGCAGTTGGACCGAGGGGGCCAAAAACATTCAGTACTTC. The rearrangement uses TRBV28 and TRBJ2-4; D possibly matches TRBD1 or TRBD2 (5 bases each). The germline V gene has CDR1 MDHEN and CDR2 SYDVKM. The CDR3 is made up of 15 amino acids. Trimming stripped 4 bases from V and 1 base from J, with 11 bases between.

The chain joins TRBV5-6 to TRBJ2-1; 8 bases agree with TRBD2. Germline values: CDR1 SGHDT, CDR2 YYEEEE. The ends lost 4 bases at V and 6 bases at J; junction bases unmatched: 6. The CDR3 totals 14 residues. CDR3 region: CASSVSGGANEQFF. CDR3 sequence (DNA): TGTGCCAGCAGCGTAAGCGGGGGAGCCAATGAGCAGTTCTTC.

This sequence joins TRBV6-5 and TRBJ2-3, with TRBD2 identical over 7 bases. Germline CDR1 and CDR2: MNHEY and SVGAGI. Unmatched junction bases numbered 8, after V lost 7 bases and J lost 4 bases. The CDR3 covers 14 residues. Here the CDR3 reads CASTRLASPDTQYF. For the CDR3, the DNA is TGTGCCAGCACAAGACTAGCCAGCCCAGATACGCAGTATTTT.

The CDR3, as DNA: TGTGCCAGCAGCTTGGGACTCGCGGACGGAGATCAGCCCCAGCATTTT. Protein sequence: CASSLGLADGDQPQHF. The genes are TRBV5-5 and TRBJ1-5; D is unclear. This CDR3 spans 16 amino acids. V dropped 0 bases and J dropped 5 bases, with 15 bases sitting between them. Germline V CDR1 and CDR2: SGHKS, YYEKEE (reference sequence).

Only one count was recorded for this clone. CDR3: CSVQAVLKGEQYF. The CDR3 DNA follows: TGCAGCGTTCAGGCTGTCCTAAAGGGGGAGCAGTACTTC. The genes are TRBV29-1 and TRBJ2-7; D is possibly TRBD1 (5 bases). Germline CDR1 is SQVTM and CDR2 is ANQGSEA. Trimming pared 5 bases from V and 7 bases from J, leaving 18 bases between. CDR3 size: 13 residues.

The chain joins TRBV11-2 to TRBJ2-1; D not certain. Looked up from germline, CDR1 is SGHAT and CDR2 is FQNNGV. The CDR3 is 15 amino acids. Trimming removed 1 base at V and 6 bases at J, with 13 bases between. CDR3 coding DNA: TGTGCCAGCAGCTTAGTATCGGCATGGGGCAATGAGCAGTTCTTC. Protein sequence: CASSLVSAWGNEQFF.

This chain joins TRBV28 and TRBJ2-4; D is possibly TRBD1 or TRBD2 (5 bases each). The germline gives CDR1 MDHEN, CDR2 SYDVKM. V was clipped by 7 bases and J by 0 bases, with 10 bases between them. This CDR3 spans 14 amino acids. The DNA of the CDR3 is TGTGCCAGCACCGCAGGGACAGCCAAAAACATTCAGTACTTC. It codes for CASTAGTAKNIQYF.

V gene TRBV29-1 combines with J gene TRBJ2-1; D may correspond to TRBD1 or TRBD2 (5 bases each). Trimming took off 5 bases at V and 7 bases at J, with 9 bases between the two ends. CDR1 and CDR2 from the germline V gene are SQVTM and ANQGSEA. CDR3 length: 11 residues. CDR3 DNA sequence: TGCAGCGTTACCGGGACGAATGAGCAGTTCTTC. Translating it yields CSVTGTNEQFF.

The chain combines TRBV7-9 with TRBJ2-3; TRBD2 agrees at 7 bases. This CDR3 is built from 15 residues. J gave up 3 bases and V 5 bases, and 8 bases lay outside the gene matches. Per the germline V gene, CDR1 is SEHNR and CDR2 is FQNEAQ (reference sequence). The chain's CDR3 is CASSQRGVLTDTQYF. The DNA for the CDR3 is TGTGCCAGCAGCCAACGGGGGGTCCTGACAGATACGCAGTATTTT.

In this sample, this clone turned up a few times. The V and J genes are TRBV5-6 and TRBJ2-6, with 8 positions matching TRBD1. The CDR3 extends over 16 amino acids. The V gene end was trimmed by 2 bases and the J gene end by 2 bases; junction bases not matched to a gene: 3. Germline V gives CDR1 SGHDT, CDR2 YYEEEE. The CDR3 DNA reads as TGTGCCAGCAGCTTTTGGACAGGGACTGGGGCCAACGTCCTGACTTTC. This codes for CASSFWTGTGANVLTF.

This chain links TRBV2 with TRBJ1-3; the D gene is possibly TRBD1 (5 bases). The germline V gene has CDR1 SNHLY and CDR2 FYNNEI. V was shortened by 4 bases and J by 2 bases, with 6 bases between the two germline ends. The CDR3 totals 13 residues. DNA of the CDR3: TGTGCCAGCAGTGCAGGGCCTGGAAACACCATATATTTT. Translating it yields CASSAGPGNTIYF.

The J gene is TRBJ2-1, the V gene TRBV5-4; possibly TRBD1 for D (5 bases). Trimming pared 3 bases from V and 8 bases from J, leaving 12 bases between. Looked up from germline, CDR1 is SGHNT and CDR2 is YYREEE (reference sequence). The CDR3 runs 13 residues. As DNA, the CDR3 is TGTGCCAGCAGCTCATCTCAGGGATATGAGCAGTTCTTC. Protein sequence: CASSSSQGYEQFF. Complete variable domain (other parts from reference TRBV5-4 and TRBJ2-1): ETGVTQSPTHLIKTRGQQVTLRCSSQSGHNTVSWYQQALGQGPQFIFQYYREEENGRGNFPPRFSGLQFPNYSSELNVNALELDDSALYLCASSSSQGYEQFFGPGTRLTVL.

V usage is TRBV7-3 and J usage is TRBJ2-6, with D possibly matching TRBD2 (6 bases). In germline, CDR1 is SGHTA, CDR2 FQGTGA. V lost 4 bases and J 4 bases, leaving 11 bases between the germline ends. This CDR3 has 15 amino acids. The CDR3 loop is CASSSGLLGANVLTF. In DNA, the CDR3 is TGTGCCAGCAGCTCGGGACTCCTCGGGGCCAACGTCCTGACTTTC.

The chain uses TRBV7-2 and TRBJ2-2; D possibly corresponds to TRBD1 (6 bases). Trimming cost V 5 bases and J 1 base, with 8 bases left between them. Germline CDR1 is SGHTA and CDR2 is FQGNSA. CDR3 length: 14 residues. CDR3 DNA: TGTGCCAGCAGCCCGACAGGGAACACCGGGGAGCTGTTTTTT. Protein product: CASSPTGNTGELFF.

This rearrangement joins TRBV28 to TRBJ2-7; TRBD1 agrees at 8 bases. V gave up 5 bases and J gave up 2 bases; unmatched junction bases: 8. The CDR3 is 15 residues long. CDR1 is MDHEN and CDR2 is SYDVKM in the germline V gene. CDR3 DNA sequence: TGTGCCAGCAGTCCCCCAGGGACAGGAACCTACGAGCAGTACTTC. Translating gives CASSPPGTGTYEQYF.

The sample holds one count of this clone. This chain's CDR3 is CASRYYEQYF. The DNA of the CDR3 is TGTGCCAGCAGATACTACGAGCAGTACTTC. V is TRBV6-1 and J is TRBJ2-7; D gene ambiguous. The ends were cut back, 6 bases at V and 3 bases at J, with 3 bases in the middle. CDR1 and CDR2 (germline): MNHNS, SASEGT. The CDR3 is 10 residues long.

The CDR3 bases are TGTGCCAGTAGTATAGGATGGGCACCCGGCACAGATACGCAGTATTTT. Amino acids: CASSIGWAPGTDTQYF. The J gene is TRBJ2-3, the V gene TRBV19; D is undetermined. V lost 1 base and J lost 1, with 12 bases in between. The CDR3 length is 16 residues. From germline, CDR1 is LNHDA and CDR2 SQIVND (reference sequence).

The rearrangement links TRBV7-3 to TRBJ2-1; D ambiguous. This CDR3 is 14 amino acids long. Trimming cost V 4 bases and J 6 bases, with 13 bases left between them. Germline CDR1 and CDR2: SGHTA and FQGTGA. CDR3 sequence: CASSSDISGNEQFF. The CDR3 nucleotides are TGTGCCAGCAGCTCTGACATTTCGGGCAATGAGCAGTTCTTC. The full variable domain, rest sourced from reference TRBV7-3 and TRBJ2-1, is GAGVSQTPSNKVTEKGKYVELRCDPISGHTALYWYRQSLGQGPEFLIYFQGTGAADDSGLPNDRFFAVRPEGSVSTLKIQRTERGDSAVYLCASSSDISGNEQFFGPGTRLTVL.

This chain connects TRBV30 to TRBJ1-4; tentative D call: TRBD1 (5 bases). The CDR3 consists of 16 residues. Trimming removed 4 bases from V and 4 bases from J, with 19 bases in between. The germline gives CDR1 GTSNPN, CDR2 SVGIG (reference sequence). CDR3 region: CAWMDRRWGLNEKLFF. In DNA, the CDR3 is TGTGCCTGGATGGATCGGCGGTGGGGACTTAATGAAAAACTGTTTTTT.

The chain is built from TRBV28 and TRBJ1-3, with no clear D. Trimming took 3 bases from V and 3 from J, leaving 3 bases between them. Germline V gene data show CDR1 as MDHEN and CDR2 as SYDVKM. The CDR3 has 12 residues. In nucleotides, the CDR3 is TGTGCCAGCAGTTTTGGTGGAAACACCATATATTTT. It translates to CASSFGGNTIYF.

The rearrangement joins TRBV9 to TRBJ2-5; tentative D call: TRBD1 (5 bases). The germline CDR1 and CDR2 sequences are SGDLS and YYNGEE. The CDR3 loop spans 15 amino acids. The V gene lost 0 bases and the J gene lost 2 bases, with 11 bases spanning the gap. Here the CDR3 DNA reads TGTGCCAGCAGCGTAGGATGGGGCTCACAAGAGACCCAGTACTTC. Its protein is CASSVGWGSQETQYF. Variable domain in full (rest from reference TRBV9 and TRBJ2-5): DSGVTQTPKHLITATGQRVTLRCSPRSGDLSVYWYQQSLDQGLQFLIQYYNGEERAKGNILERFSAQQFPDLHSELNLSSLELGDSALYFCASSVGWGSQETQYFGPGTRLLVL.